This T cell receptor beta chain emerged from a study of blood T cell repertoires in COVID-19. Trimming shortened V by 4 bases and J by 5 bases, and 14 bases separated the two germline ends. The CDR3 is made up of 15 amino acids. Germline values: CDR1 LNHDA, CDR2 SQIVND (reference sequence). TCRdb's copy holds only in-frame clones and misses some; the assay was immunoSEQ multiplex PCR. The table has more than 150,000 clones, about nine tenths seen once. The specimen sequenced was peripheral blood. This receptor was identified in a man in his 70s with active or convalescent COVID-19. V gene TRBV19 combines with J gene TRBJ1-4; unclear D gene. CDR3 in amino acids: CASSSRPRGNEKLFF. The CDR3 region has the DNA TGTGCCAGTAGTAGCCGGCCCCGAGGGAATGAAAAACTGTTTTTT.